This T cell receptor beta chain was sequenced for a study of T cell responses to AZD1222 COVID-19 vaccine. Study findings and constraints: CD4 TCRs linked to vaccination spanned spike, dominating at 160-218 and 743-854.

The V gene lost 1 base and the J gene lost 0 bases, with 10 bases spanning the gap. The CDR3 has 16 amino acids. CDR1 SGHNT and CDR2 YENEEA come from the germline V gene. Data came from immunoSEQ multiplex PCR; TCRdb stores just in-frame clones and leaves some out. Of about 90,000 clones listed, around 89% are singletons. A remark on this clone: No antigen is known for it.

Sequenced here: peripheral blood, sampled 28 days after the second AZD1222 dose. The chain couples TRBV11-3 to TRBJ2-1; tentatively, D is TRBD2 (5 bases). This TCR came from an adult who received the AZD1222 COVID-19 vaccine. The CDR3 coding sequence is TGTGCCAGCAGCTTAGTTCGGGGAAGCTCCTACAATGAGCAGTTCTTC. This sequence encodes CASSLVRGSSYNEQFF.